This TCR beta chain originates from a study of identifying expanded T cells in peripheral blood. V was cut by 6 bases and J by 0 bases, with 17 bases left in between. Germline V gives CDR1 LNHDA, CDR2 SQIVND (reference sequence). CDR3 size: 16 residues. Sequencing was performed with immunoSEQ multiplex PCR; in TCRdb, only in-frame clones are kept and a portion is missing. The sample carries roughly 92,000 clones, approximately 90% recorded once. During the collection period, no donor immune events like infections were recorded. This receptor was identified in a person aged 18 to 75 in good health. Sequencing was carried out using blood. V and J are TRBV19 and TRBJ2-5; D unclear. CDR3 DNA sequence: TGTGCCAGTAGGAAAGGGTACGGAACGTACCAAGAGACCCAGTACTTC. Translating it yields CASRKGYGTYQETQYF.